This T cell receptor beta chain stems from a study of shared clonotypes between healthy human individuals. Findings of the study overall: Few donors limited the genetic and exposure-history diversity represented. Several donors held about 5% of naive CD4 clonotypes in common. It was only blood that was sampled, and tissue repertoires likely differ.

A word on this clone: The antigen is not known.

The CDR3 consists of 13 residues. CDR1 is MNHNY and CDR2 is SVGAGI in the germline V gene (reference sequence). V lost 6 bases, J lost 10 bases, and 4 bases stayed unmatched. The run depth of the assay was deep. Clones were sequenced by immunoSEQ multiplex PCR, and TCRdb holds only the in-frame ones, with some missing. The sample yields some 1 million clones, around four fifths seen once. The sample was memory CD4+ T cells sorted from blood. Subset here: CD45RA-negative fraction. V and J are TRBV6-6 and TRBJ1-6, with TRBD1 matching 9 bases. The TCR sequence derives from a man aged 18-30 years in good health. The CDR3 nucleotides are TGTGCCAGCAGATCCGACAGGGGGTCACCCCTCCACTTT. This translates into CASRSDRGSPLHF.